This T cell receptor beta chain is from a study of blood T cells in healthy people across ages. The study's findings and limits: In long-lived donors, naive CD4+ cell counts and diversity exceeded those of aged donors. PBMCs that were unsorted prevented a conclusive naive versus antigen-experienced comparison. TCR beta diversity per million T cells fell roughly linearly with age.

A second about 7 to 12 cycle PCR used barcoded and J-beta primers. Tagging of each cDNA molecule was performed by a template-switch adaptor with 12 random nucleotides. From the 5' RACE reads, TCRdb called clonotypes with MiXCR, one entry per CDR3 protein. This repertoire shows 600,000 to 900,000 distinct CDR3 sequences, roughly 24% found once; its top ten account for 3%. Germline V CDR1 and CDR2: DFQATT, SNEGSKA (reference sequence). There are 14 residues in the CDR3. Regarding this clonotype: What it binds is not known.

A further study also used this sample, focusing on T cells of mothers and their children.

Sequences were obtained from blood. The chain employs TRBV20-1 and TRBJ2-1; 9 nucleotides agree with TRBD2. The J call is in doubt because the DNA end fits TRBJ2-5 better. The source of this sequence is a boy aged 5 to 17 in good health. The CDR3 nucleotides are TGCAGTGCTTCCGAAAATAGCGGGGGCGGGACCCAGTACTTC. Translation gives CSASENSGGGTQYF.